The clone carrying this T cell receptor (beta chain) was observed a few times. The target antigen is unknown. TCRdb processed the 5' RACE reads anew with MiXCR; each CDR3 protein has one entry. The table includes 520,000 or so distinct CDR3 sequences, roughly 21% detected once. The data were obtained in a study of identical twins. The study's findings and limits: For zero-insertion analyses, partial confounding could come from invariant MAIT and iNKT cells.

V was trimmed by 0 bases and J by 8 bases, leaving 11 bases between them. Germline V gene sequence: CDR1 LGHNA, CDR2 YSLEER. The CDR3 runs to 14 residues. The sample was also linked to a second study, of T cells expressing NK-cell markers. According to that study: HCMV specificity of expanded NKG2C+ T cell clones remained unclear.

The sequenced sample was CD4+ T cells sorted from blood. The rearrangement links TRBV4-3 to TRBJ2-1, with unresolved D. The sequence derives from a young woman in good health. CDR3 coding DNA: TGCGCCAGCAGCCAAGATTCGGCAAGATATGAGCAGTTCTTC. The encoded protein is CASSQDSARYEQFF.